This T cell receptor (beta chain) emerged from a study of shared T cell receptors in the human thymus. Only in-frame clones appear in the TCRdb table, and some are missing; sequencing was by immunoSEQ multiplex PCR. The sample shows approximately 760,000 clones, around 85% of them seen only once. CDR3 size: 12 residues. Deletions cut 3 bases from V and 5 bases from J, with 8 bases between. Germline V gene sequence: CDR1 MGHDK, CDR2 SYGVNS. The same data also contributed to another study, on human thymus T cells.

Sample: thymocytes. The clonotype was recovered from a girl less than two years old with a congenital heart defect. J is TRBJ2-7 and V is TRBV25-1, with D possibly matching TRBD1 (5 bases). This CDR3 reads CASSEWGHEQYF. DNA of the CDR3: TGTGCCAGCAGTGAGTGGGGCCACGAGCAGTACTTC.